This TCR beta chain was identified in a study of T cells in Graves' hyperthyroidism and ophthalmopathy. Many counts were recorded for this clonotype. Its target is not known. Amplification of TCR beta CDR3 regions was performed using RNA transcripts as template. HTBI primers were used for first-round RT-PCR of the TCR CDR3. TCRdb reprocessed the multiplex PCR reads via MiXCR and lists one record per CDR3 protein. The table records some 370,000 distinct CDR3 sequences, approximately 18% of them present only once. Study-wide results and caveats: Researchers report that a 13 V-J model separated ophthalmopathy from stable hyperthyroidism. Blood also carried most thyroid clonotypes expanded above 0.001.

The PBMCs studied were ones that came from 9 to 10 ml fresh peripheral blood. The clonotype was recovered from a woman aged 25-40 years with Graves' hyperthyroidism that later progressed to Graves' ophthalmopathy. Sequenced sample: blood.

CDR3 sequence reads: CASSQETTGNEKLFF. For the CDR3, the DNA is TGTGCCAGCAGCCAAGAGACGACGGGAAATGAAAAACTGTTTTTT. The rearrangement uses TRBV3-1 and TRBJ1-4; D is unresolved. Germline CDR1 reads LGHDT; CDR2 reads YNNKEL (reference sequence). V was clipped by 0 bases and J by 5 bases, with 10 bases between them. This CDR3 has 15 residues.